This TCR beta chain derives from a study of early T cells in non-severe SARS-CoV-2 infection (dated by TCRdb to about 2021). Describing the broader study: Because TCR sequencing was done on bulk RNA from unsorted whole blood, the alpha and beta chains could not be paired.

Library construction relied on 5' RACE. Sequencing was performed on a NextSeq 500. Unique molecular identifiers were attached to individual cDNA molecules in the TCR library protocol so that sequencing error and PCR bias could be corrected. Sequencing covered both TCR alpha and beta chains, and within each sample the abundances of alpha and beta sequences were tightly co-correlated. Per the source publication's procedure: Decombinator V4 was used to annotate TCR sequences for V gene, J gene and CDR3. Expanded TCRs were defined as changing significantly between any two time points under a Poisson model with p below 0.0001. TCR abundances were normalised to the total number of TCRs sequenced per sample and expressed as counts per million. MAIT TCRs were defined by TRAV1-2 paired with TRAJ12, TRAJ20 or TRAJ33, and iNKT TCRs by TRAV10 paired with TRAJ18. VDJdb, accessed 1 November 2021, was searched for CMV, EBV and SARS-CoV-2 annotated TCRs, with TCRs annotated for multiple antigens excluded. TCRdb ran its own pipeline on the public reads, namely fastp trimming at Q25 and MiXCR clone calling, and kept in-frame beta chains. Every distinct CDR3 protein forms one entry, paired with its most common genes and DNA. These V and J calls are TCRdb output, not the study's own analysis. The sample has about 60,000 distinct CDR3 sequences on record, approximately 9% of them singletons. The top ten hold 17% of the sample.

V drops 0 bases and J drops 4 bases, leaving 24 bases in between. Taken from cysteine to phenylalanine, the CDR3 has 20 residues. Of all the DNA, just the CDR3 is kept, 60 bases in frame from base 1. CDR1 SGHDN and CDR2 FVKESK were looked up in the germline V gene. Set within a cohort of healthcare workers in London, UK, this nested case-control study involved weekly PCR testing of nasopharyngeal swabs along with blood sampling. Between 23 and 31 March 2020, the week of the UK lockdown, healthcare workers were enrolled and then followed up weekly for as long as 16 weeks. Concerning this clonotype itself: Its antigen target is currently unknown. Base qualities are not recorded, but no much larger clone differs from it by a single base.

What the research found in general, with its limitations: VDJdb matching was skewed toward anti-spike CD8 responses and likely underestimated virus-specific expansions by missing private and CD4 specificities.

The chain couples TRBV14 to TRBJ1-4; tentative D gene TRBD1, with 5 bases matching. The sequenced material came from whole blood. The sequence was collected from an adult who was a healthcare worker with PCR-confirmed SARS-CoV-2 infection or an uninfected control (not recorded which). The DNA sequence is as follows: TGTGCCAGCAGCCAAGAAGGGGAGGTCCCTAGCTGGACCTTTAATGAAAAACTGTTTTTT. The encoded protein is CASSQEGEVPSWTFNEKLFF.